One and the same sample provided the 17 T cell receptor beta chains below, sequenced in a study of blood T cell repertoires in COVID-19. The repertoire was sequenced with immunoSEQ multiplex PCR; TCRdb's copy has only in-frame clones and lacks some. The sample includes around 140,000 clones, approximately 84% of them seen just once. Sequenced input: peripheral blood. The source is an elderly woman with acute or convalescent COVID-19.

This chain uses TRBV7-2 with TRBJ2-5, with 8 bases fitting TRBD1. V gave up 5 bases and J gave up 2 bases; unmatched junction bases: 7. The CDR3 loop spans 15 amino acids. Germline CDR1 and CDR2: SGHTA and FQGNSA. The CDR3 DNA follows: TGTGCCAGCAGCACCCACAGGGGGTTACAAGAGACCCAGTACTTC. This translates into CASSTHRGLQETQYF.

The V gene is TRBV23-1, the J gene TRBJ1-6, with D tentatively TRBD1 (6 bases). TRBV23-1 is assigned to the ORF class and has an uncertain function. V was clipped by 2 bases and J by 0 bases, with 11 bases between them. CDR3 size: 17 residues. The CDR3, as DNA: TGCGCCAGCAGTCAAGACAGGTTAGGCTCCTATAATTCACCCCTCCACTTT. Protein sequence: CASSQDRLGSYNSPLHF.

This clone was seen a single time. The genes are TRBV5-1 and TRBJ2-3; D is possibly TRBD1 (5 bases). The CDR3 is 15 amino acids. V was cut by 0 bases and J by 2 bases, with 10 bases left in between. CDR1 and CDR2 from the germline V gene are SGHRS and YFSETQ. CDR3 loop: CASSLVVGHTDTQYF. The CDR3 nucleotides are TGCGCCAGCAGCTTGGTCGTGGGGCACACAGATACGCAGTATTTT.

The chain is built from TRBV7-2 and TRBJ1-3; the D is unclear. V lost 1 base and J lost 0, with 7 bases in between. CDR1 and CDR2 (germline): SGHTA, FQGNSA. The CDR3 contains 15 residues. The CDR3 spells CASSLVAASGNTIYF. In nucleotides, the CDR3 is TGTGCCAGCAGCTTAGTGGCCGCCTCTGGAAACACCATATATTTT.

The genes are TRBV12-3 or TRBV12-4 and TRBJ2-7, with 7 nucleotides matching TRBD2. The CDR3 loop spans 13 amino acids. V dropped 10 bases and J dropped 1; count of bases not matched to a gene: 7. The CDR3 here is CATGGGGSYEQYF. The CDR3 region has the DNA TGTGCCACCGGCGGGGGAGGGTCCTACGAGCAGTACTTC.

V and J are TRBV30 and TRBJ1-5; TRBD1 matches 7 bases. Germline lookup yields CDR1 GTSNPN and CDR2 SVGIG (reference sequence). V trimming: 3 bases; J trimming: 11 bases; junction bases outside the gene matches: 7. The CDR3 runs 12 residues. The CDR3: CAWSLGQASQHF. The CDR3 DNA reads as TGTGCCTGGAGCCTCGGACAGGCGTCCCAGCATTTT.

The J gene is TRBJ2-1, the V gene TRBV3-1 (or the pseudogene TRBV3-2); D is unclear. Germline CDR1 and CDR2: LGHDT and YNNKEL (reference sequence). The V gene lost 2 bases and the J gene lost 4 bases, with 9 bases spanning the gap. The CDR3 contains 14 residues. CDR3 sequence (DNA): TGTGCCAGCAGCCAACTACCCGAATACAATGAGCAGTTCTTC. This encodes CASSQLPEYNEQFF.

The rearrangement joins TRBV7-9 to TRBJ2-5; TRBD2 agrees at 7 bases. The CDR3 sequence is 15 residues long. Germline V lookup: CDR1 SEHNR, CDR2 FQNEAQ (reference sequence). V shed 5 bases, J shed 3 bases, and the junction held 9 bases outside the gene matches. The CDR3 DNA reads TGTGCCAGCAGCCCTATGGGGGGGTGGAAAGAGACCCAGTACTTC. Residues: CASSPMGGWKETQYF.

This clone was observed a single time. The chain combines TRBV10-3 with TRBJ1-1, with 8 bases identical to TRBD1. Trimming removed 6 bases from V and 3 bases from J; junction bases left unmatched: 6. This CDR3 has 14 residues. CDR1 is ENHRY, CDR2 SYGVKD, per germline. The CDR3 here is CAIRGDRSDTEAFF. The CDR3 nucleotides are TGTGCCATCAGGGGGGACAGGAGCGACACTGAAGCTTTCTTT.

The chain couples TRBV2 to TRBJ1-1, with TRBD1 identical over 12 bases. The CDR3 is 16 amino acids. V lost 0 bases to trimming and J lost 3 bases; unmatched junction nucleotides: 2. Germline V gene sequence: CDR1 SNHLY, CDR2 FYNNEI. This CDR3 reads CASSEARDRGHTEAFF. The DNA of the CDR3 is TGTGCCAGCAGTGAAGCTAGGGACAGGGGGCACACTGAAGCTTTCTTT.

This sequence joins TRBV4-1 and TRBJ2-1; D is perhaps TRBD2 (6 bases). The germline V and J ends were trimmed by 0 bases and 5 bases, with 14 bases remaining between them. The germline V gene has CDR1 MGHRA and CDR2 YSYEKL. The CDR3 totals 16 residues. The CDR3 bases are TGCGCCAGCAGCCAAGATATTACTAGCCGCCACAATGAGCAGTTCTTC. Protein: CASSQDITSRHNEQFF.

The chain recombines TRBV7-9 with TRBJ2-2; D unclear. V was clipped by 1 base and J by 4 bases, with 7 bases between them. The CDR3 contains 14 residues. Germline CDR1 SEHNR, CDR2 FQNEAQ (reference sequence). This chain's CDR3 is CASSLEISTGELFF. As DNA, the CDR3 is TGTGCCAGCAGCTTAGAAATTAGCACCGGGGAGCTGTTTTTT.

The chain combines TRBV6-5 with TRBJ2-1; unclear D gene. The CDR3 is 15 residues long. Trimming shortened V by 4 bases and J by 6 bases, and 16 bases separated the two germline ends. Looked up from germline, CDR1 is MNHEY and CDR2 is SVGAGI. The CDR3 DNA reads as TGTGCCAGCAGTTTACCGGGTCACGGGTTCAATGAGCAGTTCTTC. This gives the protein CASSLPGHGFNEQFF.

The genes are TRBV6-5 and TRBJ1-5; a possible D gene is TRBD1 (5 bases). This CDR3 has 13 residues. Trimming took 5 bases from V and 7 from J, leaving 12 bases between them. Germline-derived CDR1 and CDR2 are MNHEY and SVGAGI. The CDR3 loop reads CASSPGGRQPQHF. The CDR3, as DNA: TGTGCCAGCAGTCCCGGGGGTCGGCAGCCCCAGCATTTT.

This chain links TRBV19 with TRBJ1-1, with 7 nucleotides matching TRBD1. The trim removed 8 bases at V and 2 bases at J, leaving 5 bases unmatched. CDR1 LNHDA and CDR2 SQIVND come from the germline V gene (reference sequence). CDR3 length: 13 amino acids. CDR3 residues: CASSGTVNTEAFF. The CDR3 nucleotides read TGTGCCAGTTCCGGGACAGTCAACACTGAAGCTTTCTTT. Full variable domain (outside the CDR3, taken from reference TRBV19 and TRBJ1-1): DGGITQSPKYLFRKEGQNVTLSCEQNLNHDAMYWYRQDPGQGLRLIYYSQIVNDFQKGDIAEGYSVSREKKESFPLTVTSAQKNPTAFYLCASSGTVNTEAFFGQGTRLTVV.

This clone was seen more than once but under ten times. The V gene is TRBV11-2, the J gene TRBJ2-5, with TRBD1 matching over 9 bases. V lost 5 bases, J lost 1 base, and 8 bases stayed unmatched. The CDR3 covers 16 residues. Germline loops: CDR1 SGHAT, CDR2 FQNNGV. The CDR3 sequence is CASSPGTGKPQETQYF. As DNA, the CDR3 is TGTGCCAGCAGCCCGGGGACAGGGAAACCCCAAGAGACCCAGTACTTC.

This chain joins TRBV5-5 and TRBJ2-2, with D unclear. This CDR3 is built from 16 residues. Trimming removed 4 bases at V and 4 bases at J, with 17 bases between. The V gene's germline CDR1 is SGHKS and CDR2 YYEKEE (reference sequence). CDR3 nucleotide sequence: TGTGCCAGCAGCCCGACGCTACTACGTGGCACCGGGGAGCTGTTTTTT. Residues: CASSPTLLRGTGELFF.